The next 16 T cell receptor beta chains were all read from a single sample in a study of cytomegalovirus exposure and HLA in healthy donors. PCR involved 60 Vbeta and 13 Jbeta primers. Only in-frame clones appear in the TCRdb table, and some are missing; sequencing was by immunoSEQ multiplex PCR. The repertoire holds about 140,000 clones, with roughly 79% as singletons. The sequenced sample consisted of PBMCs. These receptors were taken from a woman in her twenties or thirties in good health and CMV-seronegative.

The chain recombines TRBV5-1 with TRBJ2-3; D gene ambiguous. V was pared by 0 bases and J by 1 base, with 12 bases between. The CDR3 length is 16 residues. Germline loops: CDR1 SGHRS, CDR2 YFSETQ. As DNA, the CDR3 is TGCGCCAGCAGCTTGGCCTCAGTTCCCGGCACAGATACGCAGTATTTT. It specifies CASSLASVPGTDTQYF.

V is TRBV2 and J is TRBJ1-2; 9 nucleotides match TRBD1. Germline assignment: CDR1 SNHLY and CDR2 FYNNEI. The trim removed 5 bases at V and 4 bases at J, leaving 8 bases unmatched. The CDR3 length is 15 residues. As DNA, the CDR3 is TGTGCCAGCAGTCCCCGGACAGGGGAACCCTATGGCTACACCTTC. Protein: CASSPRTGEPYGYTF. Based on the CDR3 plus reference TRBV2 and TRBJ1-2, the full variable domain is EPEVTQTPSHQVTQMGQEVILRCVPISNHLYFYWYRQILGQKVEFLVSFYNNEISEKSEIFDDQFSVERPDGSNFTLKIRSTKLEDSAMYFCASSPRTGEPYGYTFGSGTRLTVV.

This sequence joins TRBV30 and TRBJ1-1, with D perhaps matching TRBD1 (6 bases). The CDR3 is made up of 15 amino acids. The germline CDR1 and CDR2 sequences are GTSNPN and SVGIG (reference sequence). V shed 0 bases and J shed 0 bases, with 11 bases lying between them. CDR3 coding DNA: TGTGCCTGGAGTGTACCGGACAGCATGAACACTGAAGCTTTCTTT. Translation: CAWSVPDSMNTEAFF. Drawing the rest from reference TRBV30 and TRBJ1-1, the complete variable domain is SQTIHQWPATLVQPVGSPLSLECTVEGTSNPNLYWYRQAAGRGLQLLFYSVGIGQISSEVPQNLSASRPQDRQFILSSKKLLLSDSGFYLCAWSVPDSMNTEAFFGQGTRLTVV.

In its sample, this clone was seen a few times. The chain is built from TRBV7-8 and TRBJ1-1; 8 positions agree with TRBD1. The CDR3 runs to 15 residues. V lost 5 bases and J lost 6; bases outside the gene matches: 11. CDR1 and CDR2 (germline): SGHVS, FQNEAQ. As DNA, the CDR3 is TGTGCCAGCAGCCTAGTGACAGGGGTGGGCCCTGAAGCTTTCTTT. Its translation is CASSLVTGVGPEAFF.

The chain couples TRBV9 to TRBJ2-1; 11 bases match TRBD2. The V gene end was trimmed by 7 bases and the J gene end by 8 bases; junction bases not matched to a gene: 14. The CDR3 spans 16 residues. From germline, CDR1 is SGDLS and CDR2 YYNGEE. The CDR3 DNA reads TGTGCCAGCGGTCGACTAGCGGGGTCCCAGGGGGATGAGCAGTTCTTC. Protein: CASGRLAGSQGDEQFF. Based on the CDR3 plus reference TRBV9 and TRBJ2-1, the full variable domain is DSGVTQTPKHLITATGQRVTLRCSPRSGDLSVYWYQQSLDQGLQFLIQYYNGEERAKGNILERFSAQQFPDLHSELNLSSLELGDSALYFCASGRLAGSQGDEQFFGPGTRLTVL.

Written as DNA, the CDR3 is TGTGCCATCACGTCCGGGACAGCGAACACCGGGGAGCTGTTTTTT. The encoded protein is CAITSGTANTGELFF. The chain recombines TRBV7-9 with TRBJ2-2; TRBD1 agrees at 7 bases. CDR3 length: 15 residues. The germline CDR1 and CDR2 sequences are SEHNR and FQNEAQ (reference sequence). V gave up 10 bases and J gave up 0 bases; unmatched junction bases: 8.

This chain joins TRBV5-1 and TRBJ2-3, with 7 bases matching TRBD2. Germline V gene sequence: CDR1 SGHRS, CDR2 YFSETQ. The CDR3 length is 16 residues. J was trimmed by 0 bases and V by 4 bases; bases with no gene match: 8. The CDR3 protein is CASSADGRGSTDTQYF. CDR3 coding DNA: TGCGCCAGCAGCGCGGACGGGCGGGGGAGCACAGATACGCAGTATTTT.

V usage is TRBV19 and J usage is TRBJ1-5, with 8 bases that match TRBD1. Germline V lookup: CDR1 LNHDA, CDR2 SQIVND (reference sequence). V lost 4 bases, J lost 10 bases, and 3 bases stayed unmatched. The CDR3 runs 12 residues. The CDR3 DNA follows: TGTGCCAGTAGTAGCAGGGGGCGTCCCCAGCATTTT. Translated: CASSSRGRPQHF.

The chain carries TRBV19 and TRBJ2-7; the D gene is possibly TRBD2 (5 bases). Germline assignment: CDR1 LNHDA and CDR2 SQIVND (reference sequence). The CDR3 is made up of 12 amino acids. The V gene lost 5 bases and the J gene lost 3 bases, with 8 bases spanning the gap. The CDR3 here is CASSEGIYEQYF. CDR3 nucleotide sequence: TGTGCCAGTAGTGAGGGTATCTACGAGCAGTACTTC.

The chain is built from TRBV2 and TRBJ1-2, with D tentatively TRBD1 (6 bases). The germline V gene has CDR1 SNHLY and CDR2 FYNNEI. V lost 7 bases, J lost 6 bases, and 12 bases lay in between. The CDR3 loop spans 12 amino acids. The CDR3 DNA reads TGTGCCAGCACATCAGGGGCAGATGGCTACACCTTC. Translated, it gives CASTSGADGYTF.

This clone was observed a handful of times. This sequence joins TRBV7-9 and TRBJ1-2, with 10 bases matching TRBD1. The germline gives CDR1 SEHNR, CDR2 FQNEAQ (reference sequence). CDR3 size: 15 residues. J was trimmed by 4 bases and V by 5 bases; bases with no gene match: 7. The CDR3 region has the DNA TGTGCCAGCAGCCCAGGGACAGGGGTGGGCTATGGCTACACCTTC. Translated: CASSPGTGVGYGYTF.

This clone was observed a handful of times. This rearrangement joins TRBV30 to TRBJ1-5; D unresolved. The CDR3 consists of 12 residues. Germline values: CDR1 GTSNPN, CDR2 SVGIG (reference sequence). V was trimmed by 2 bases and J by 7 bases, leaving 9 bases between them. Written as DNA, the CDR3 is TGTGCCTGGAGTTGGGGAGACCAGCCCCAGCATTTT. This codes for CAWSWGDQPQHF.

This sequence joins TRBV6-5 and TRBJ1-1; D perhaps matches TRBD1 (5 bases). The CDR3 runs to 15 residues. Germline CDR1 MNHEY, CDR2 SVGAGI. Trimming pared 4 bases from V and 0 bases from J, leaving 12 bases between. In nucleotides, the CDR3 is TGTGCCAGCAGTTGGAGTGCCAGGGTGAACACTGAAGCTTTCTTT. Translated: CASSWSARVNTEAFF.

The chain links TRBV7-3 to TRBJ1-6; a possible D gene is TRBD1 (6 bases). The CDR3 runs 14 residues. Per germline, CDR1 SGHTA and CDR2 FQGTGA. Deletions cut 3 bases from V and 6 bases from J, with 9 bases between. This CDR3 is CASSFGGPNSPLHF. CDR3 DNA sequence: TGTGCCAGCAGCTTTGGGGGCCCTAATTCACCCCTCCACTTT.

This clone was seen only once. V and J are TRBV7-2 and TRBJ2-3; 7 nucleotides match TRBD2. Germline values: CDR1 SGHTA, CDR2 FQGNSA. CDR3 size: 14 residues. J was trimmed by 9 bases and V by 0 bases; bases with no gene match: 6. The chain's CDR3 is CASSLARAAGTQYF. The CDR3 bases are TGTGCCAGCAGCTTAGCGAGGGCAGCGGGGACGCAGTATTTT. The variable domain in full, with the rest retrieved from reference TRBV7-2 and TRBJ2-3, is GAGVSQSPSNKVTEKGKDVELRCDPISGHTALYWYRQSLGQGLEFLIYFQGNSAPDKSGLPSDRFSAERTGGSVSTLTIQRTQQEDSAVYLCASSLARAAGTQYFGPGTRLTVL.

This chain uses TRBV12-2 with TRBJ1-1. TRBV12-2 is classified as a pseudogene. This CDR3 spans 14 amino acids. CDR3 nucleotide sequence: TGTGCAAGTCGCTTAGTAGCCCCGAACACTGAAGCTTTCTTT. It yields the protein CASRLVAPNTEAFF.